This entry describes one T cell receptor beta chain. Repertoires were generated with immunoSEQ multiplex PCR, while TCRdb's copy carries only in-frame clones and drops some. In the table there are about 200,000 clones, about 88% of which are singletons. This record comes from a study of blood T cell repertoires in COVID-19. The Seattle patients joined while their infection was active and were tracked longitudinally afterward. The CDR3 loop spans 16 amino acids. Germline V gene lookup returns CDR1 SGHNT and CDR2 YENEEA. V lost 4 bases, J lost 1 base, and 14 bases lay in between. The sample taken for sequencing was peripheral blood. The receptor's source is a woman aged 45-65 years with COVID-19, enrolled during active disease. The chain couples TRBV11-3 to TRBJ1-3, with TRBD1 as a possible D gene (6 bases). The CDR3, as DNA: TGTGCCAGCAGCTCAAGACAGGTGCAATCTGGAAACACCATATATTTT. Amino acids: CASSSRQVQSGNTIYF.